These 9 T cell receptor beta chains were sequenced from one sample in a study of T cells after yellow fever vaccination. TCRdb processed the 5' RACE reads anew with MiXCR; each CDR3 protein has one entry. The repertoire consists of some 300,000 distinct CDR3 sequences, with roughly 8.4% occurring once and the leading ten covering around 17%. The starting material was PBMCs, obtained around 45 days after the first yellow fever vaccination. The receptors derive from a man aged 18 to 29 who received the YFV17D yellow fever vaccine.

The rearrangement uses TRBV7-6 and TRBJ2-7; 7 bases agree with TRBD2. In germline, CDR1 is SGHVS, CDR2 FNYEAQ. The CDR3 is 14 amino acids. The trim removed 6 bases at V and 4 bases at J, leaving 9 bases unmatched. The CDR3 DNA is TGTGCCAGCAGTTTGGGAGCTAGCGGATACGAGCAGTACTTC. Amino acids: CASSLGASGYEQYF. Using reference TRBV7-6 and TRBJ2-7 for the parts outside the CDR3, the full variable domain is GAGVSQSPRYKVTKRGQDVALRCDPISGHVSLYWYRQALGQGPEFLTYFNYEAQQDKSGLPNDRFSAERPEGSISTLTIQRTEQRDSAMYRCASSLGASGYEQYFGPGTRLTVT.

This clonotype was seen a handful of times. The CDR3 region has the DNA TGCGCCAGCAGCCAAGGGGTAACGGAAGAGACCCAGTACTTC. Its translation is CASSQGVTEETQYF. The chain recombines TRBV4-3 with TRBJ2-5; D unresolved. V was trimmed by 1 base and J by 3 bases, leaving 9 bases between them. The germline V gene has CDR1 LGHNA and CDR2 YSLEER. The CDR3 is 14 residues long.

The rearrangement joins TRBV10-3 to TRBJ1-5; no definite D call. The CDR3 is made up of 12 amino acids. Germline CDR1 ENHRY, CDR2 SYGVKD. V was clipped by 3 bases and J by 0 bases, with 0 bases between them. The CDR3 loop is CAISDSNQPQHF. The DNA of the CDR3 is TGTGCCATCAGTGATAGCAATCAGCCCCAGCATTTT.

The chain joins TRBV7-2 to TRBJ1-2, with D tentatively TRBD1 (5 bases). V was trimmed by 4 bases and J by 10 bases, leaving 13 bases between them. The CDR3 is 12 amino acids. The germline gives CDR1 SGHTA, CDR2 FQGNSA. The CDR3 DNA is TGTGCCAGCAGCTCCCTGGACACGATCTACACCTTC. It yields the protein CASSSLDTIYTF.

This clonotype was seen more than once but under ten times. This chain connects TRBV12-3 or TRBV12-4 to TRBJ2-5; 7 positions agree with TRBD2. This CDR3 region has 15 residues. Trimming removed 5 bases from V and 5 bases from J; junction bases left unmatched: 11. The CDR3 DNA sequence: TGTGCCAGCAGTCCCCCGGGAGGCTGGGGGGAGACCCAGTACTTC. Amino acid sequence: CASSPPGGWGETQYF.

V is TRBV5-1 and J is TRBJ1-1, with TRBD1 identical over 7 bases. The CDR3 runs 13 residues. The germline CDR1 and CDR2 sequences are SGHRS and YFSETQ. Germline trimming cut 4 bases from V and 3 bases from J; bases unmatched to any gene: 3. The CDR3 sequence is CASSHDRDTEAFF. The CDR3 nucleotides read TGCGCCAGCAGCCATGACAGGGACACTGAAGCTTTCTTT. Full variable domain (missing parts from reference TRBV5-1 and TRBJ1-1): KAGVTQTPRYLIKTRGQQVTLSCSPISGHRSVSWYQQTPGQGLQFLFEYFSETQRNKGNFPGRFSGRQFSNSRSEMNVSTLELGDSALYLCASSHDRDTEAFFGQGTRLTVV.

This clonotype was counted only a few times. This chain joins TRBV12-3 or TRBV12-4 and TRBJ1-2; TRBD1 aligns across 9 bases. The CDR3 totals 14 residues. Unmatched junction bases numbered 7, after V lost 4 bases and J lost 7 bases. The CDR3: CASSSPGTGTGYTF. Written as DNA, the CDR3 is TGTGCCAGCAGTTCACCCGGGACAGGGACTGGCTACACCTTC.

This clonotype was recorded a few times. The CDR3 loop reads CASSAPGQGYNEQFF. CDR3 DNA: TGTGCCAGCAGTGCTCCGGGACAGGGTTACAATGAGCAGTTCTTC. This chain joins TRBV7-9 and TRBJ2-1, with TRBD1 matching over 9 bases. V lost 6 bases to trimming and J lost 4 bases; unmatched junction nucleotides: 7. Germline values: CDR1 SEHNR, CDR2 FQNEAQ (reference sequence). The length of the CDR3 is 15 residues.

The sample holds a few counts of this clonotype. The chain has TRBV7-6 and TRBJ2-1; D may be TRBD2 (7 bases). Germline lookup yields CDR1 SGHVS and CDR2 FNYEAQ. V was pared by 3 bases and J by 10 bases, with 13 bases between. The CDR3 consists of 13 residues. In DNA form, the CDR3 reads TGTGCCAGCAGCTTCGGGGGGCCGGGGGAGCAGTTCTTC. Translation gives CASSFGGPGEQFF.